The clone carrying this T cell receptor beta chain appeared a few times. Amplified TCR beta CDR3 regions derived from RNA transcripts. TCR CDR3 underwent first-round RT-PCR with the HTBI primer set. TCRdb recomputed calls from the multiplex PCR reads with MiXCR, one row per CDR3 protein. The sample holds approximately 400,000 distinct CDR3 sequences, around 16% seen once. Researchers defined stable Graves' hyperthyroidism as no ophthalmopathy progression within 18 months. The CDR3 is 17 amino acids. The V and J ends lost 2 bases and 4 bases respectively, with 21 bases between them. CDR1 SGHTA and CDR2 FQGTGA come from the germline V gene. This record belongs to a study of T cells in Graves' hyperthyroidism and ophthalmopathy.

This chain joins TRBV7-3 and TRBJ2-7; D could derive from TRBD1 or TRBD2 (5 bases each). Input material: blood. The clonotype was recovered from a woman younger than 35 with Graves' hyperthyroidism. In DNA, the CDR3 is TGTGCCAGCAGCTTAGGTTCAGTCTCTCGAGGGGCTTACGAGCAGTACTTC. Its translation: CASSLGSVSRGAYEQYF.